This T cell receptor (beta chain) was recovered during a study of OX40 agonist ivuxolimab in advanced cancers. Study results and caveats: Researchers report that CD8+ T cells had, on average, more expanded clones than CD4+. Clonal expansion from baseline to week 6 occurred in both CD4+ and CD8+ T cells.

For this clone: Its specificity is not known.

Profiling relied on immunoSEQ multiplex PCR, and the TCRdb table lists in-frame clones only, not all of them. The sample carries some 58,000 clones, around four fifths recorded once. CDR1 and CDR2 from the germline V gene are SGHVS and FNYEAQ. The CDR3 loop spans 16 amino acids. V gave up 1 base and J gave up 1 base; unmatched junction bases: 1. This clonotype was obtained from an adult with an advanced solid tumor such as melanoma, head and neck, liver or kidney cancer. This specimen consisted of CD4+ or CD8+ T cells sorted from blood, obtained in a trial of the OX40 agonist ivuxolimab. V gene TRBV7-6 combines with J gene TRBJ2-1, with 10 bases that match TRBD2. CDR3 nucleotides: TGTGCCAGCAGCTTAGAACTAGCGGGGTCCTACAATGAGCAGTTCTTC. Protein product: CASSLELAGSYNEQFF.